This paragraph reports one T cell receptor (beta chain). The record originates from a study of T cells after yellow fever vaccination. TCRdb re-derived calls from the 5' RACE reads in MiXCR, one entry per CDR3 protein. The data contain hundreds of thousands of distinct CDR3 sequences, around 9.3% of them seen just once; the ten biggest clones take up 3% to 3.5%. This specimen consisted of CD4+ T cells sorted from PBMCs, obtained 5 days after the yellow fever booster vaccination. The origin of this receptor is a man younger than 35 who received the YFV17D yellow fever vaccine.

The chain's CDR3 is CSARGPGGQFSTEAFF. CDR3 DNA sequence: TGCAGTGCTAGAGGGCCTGGGGGACAGTTTTCCACTGAAGCTTTCTTT. This chain uses TRBV20-1 with TRBJ1-1; 7 nucleotides align to TRBD1. J was trimmed by 4 bases and V by 1 base; bases with no gene match: 12. From germline, CDR1 is DFQATT and CDR2 SNEGSKA (reference sequence). This CDR3 has 16 residues.